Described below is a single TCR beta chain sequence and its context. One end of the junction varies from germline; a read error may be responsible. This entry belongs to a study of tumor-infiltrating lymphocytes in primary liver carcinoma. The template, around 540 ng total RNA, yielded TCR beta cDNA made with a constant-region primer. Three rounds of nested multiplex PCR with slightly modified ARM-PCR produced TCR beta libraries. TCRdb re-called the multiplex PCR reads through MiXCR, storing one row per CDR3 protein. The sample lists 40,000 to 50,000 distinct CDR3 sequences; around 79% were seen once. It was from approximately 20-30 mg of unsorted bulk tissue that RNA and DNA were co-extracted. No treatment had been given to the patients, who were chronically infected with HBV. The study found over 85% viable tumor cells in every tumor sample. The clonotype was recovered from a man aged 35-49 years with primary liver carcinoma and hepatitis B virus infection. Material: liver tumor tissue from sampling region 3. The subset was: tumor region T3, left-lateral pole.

DNA for the CDR3: TGCGCCAACAGTGAAGGCAGCCGAGAGCAGTTCTTC. Protein: CANSEGSREQFF. The chain is built from TRBV10-3 and TRBJ2-1; D gene uncertain. CDR1 ENHRY and CDR2 SYGVKD come from the germline V gene. The CDR3 is made up of 12 amino acids.